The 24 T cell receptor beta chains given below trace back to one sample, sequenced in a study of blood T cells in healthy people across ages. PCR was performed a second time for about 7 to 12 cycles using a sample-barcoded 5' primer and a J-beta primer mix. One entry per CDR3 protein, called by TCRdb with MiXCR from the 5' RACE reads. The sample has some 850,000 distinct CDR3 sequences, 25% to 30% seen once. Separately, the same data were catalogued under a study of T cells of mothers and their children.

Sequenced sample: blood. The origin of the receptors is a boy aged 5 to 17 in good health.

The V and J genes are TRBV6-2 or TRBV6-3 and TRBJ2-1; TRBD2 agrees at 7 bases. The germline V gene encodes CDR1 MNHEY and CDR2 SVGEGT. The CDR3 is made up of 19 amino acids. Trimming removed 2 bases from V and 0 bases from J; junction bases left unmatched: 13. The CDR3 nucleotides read TGTGCCAGCAGTTACCCAAACTGGGGAGGGGACCACTCCTACAATGAGCAGTTCTTC. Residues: CASSYPNWGGDHSYNEQFF.

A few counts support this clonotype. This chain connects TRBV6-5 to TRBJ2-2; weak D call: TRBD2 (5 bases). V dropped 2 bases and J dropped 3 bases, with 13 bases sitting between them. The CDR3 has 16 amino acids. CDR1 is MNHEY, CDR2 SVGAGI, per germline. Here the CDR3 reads CASSYPRTGYTGELFF. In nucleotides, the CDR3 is TGTGCCAGCAGTTACCCTCGGACGGGATACACCGGGGAGCTGTTTTTT.

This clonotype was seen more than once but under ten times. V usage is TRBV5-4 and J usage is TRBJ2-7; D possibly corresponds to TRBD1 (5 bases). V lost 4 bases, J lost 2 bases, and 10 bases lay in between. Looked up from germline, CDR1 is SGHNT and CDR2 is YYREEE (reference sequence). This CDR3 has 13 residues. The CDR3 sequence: CASSRRTTYEQYF. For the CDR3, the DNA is TGTGCCAGCAGCCGACGGACAACCTACGAGCAGTACTTC. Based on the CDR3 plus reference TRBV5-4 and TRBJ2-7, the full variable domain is ETGVTQSPTHLIKTRGQQVTLRCSSQSGHNTVSWYQQALGQGPQFIFQYYREEENGRGNFPPRFSGLQFPNYSSELNVNALELDDSALYLCASSRRTTYEQYFGPGTRLTVT.

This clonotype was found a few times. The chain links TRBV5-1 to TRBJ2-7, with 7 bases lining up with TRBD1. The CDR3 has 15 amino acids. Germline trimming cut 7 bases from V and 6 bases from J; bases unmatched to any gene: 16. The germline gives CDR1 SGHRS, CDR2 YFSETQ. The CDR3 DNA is TGCGCCAGCGGGGAGTGGACAGGTCCTGCTGGCGAGCAGTACTTC. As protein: CASGEWTGPAGEQYF.

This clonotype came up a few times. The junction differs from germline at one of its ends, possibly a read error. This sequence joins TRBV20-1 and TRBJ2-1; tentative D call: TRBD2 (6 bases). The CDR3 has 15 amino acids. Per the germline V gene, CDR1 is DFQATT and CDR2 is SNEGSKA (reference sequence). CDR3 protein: CSARDEASVFNERFF. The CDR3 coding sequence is TGCAGTGCTAGAGATGAGGCTAGCGTGTTCAATGAGCGGTTCTTC.

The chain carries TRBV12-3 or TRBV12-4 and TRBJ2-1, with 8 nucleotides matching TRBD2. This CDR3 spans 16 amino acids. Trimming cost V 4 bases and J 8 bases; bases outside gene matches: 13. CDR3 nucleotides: TGTGCCAGCAGTTCGGGAGCGGGGGTGCTTGTCGATGAGCAGTTCTTC. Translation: CASSSGAGVLVDEQFF.

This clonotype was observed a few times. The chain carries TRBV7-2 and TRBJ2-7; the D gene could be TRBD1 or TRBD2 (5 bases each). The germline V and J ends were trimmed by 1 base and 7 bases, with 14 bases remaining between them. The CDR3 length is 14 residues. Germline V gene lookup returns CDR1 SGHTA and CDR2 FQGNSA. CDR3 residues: CASSLGGTMREQYF. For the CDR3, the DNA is TGTGCCAGCAGCTTAGGGGGGACCATGAGGGAGCAGTACTTC.

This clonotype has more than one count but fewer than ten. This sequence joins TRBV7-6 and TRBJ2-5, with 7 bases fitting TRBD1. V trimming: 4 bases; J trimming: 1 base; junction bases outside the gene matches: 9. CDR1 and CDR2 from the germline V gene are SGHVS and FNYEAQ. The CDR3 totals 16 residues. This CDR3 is CASSYPEDRAQETQYF. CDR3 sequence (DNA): TGTGCCAGCAGCTATCCTGAAGACAGGGCCCAAGAGACCCAGTACTTC.

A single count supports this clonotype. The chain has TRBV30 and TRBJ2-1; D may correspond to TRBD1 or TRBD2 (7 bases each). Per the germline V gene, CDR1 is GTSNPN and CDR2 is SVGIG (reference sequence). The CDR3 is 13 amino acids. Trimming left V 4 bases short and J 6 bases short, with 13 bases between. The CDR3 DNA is TGTGCCTGGACTTCCAGGGGGGGCAATGAGCAGTTCTTC. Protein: CAWTSRGGNEQFF.

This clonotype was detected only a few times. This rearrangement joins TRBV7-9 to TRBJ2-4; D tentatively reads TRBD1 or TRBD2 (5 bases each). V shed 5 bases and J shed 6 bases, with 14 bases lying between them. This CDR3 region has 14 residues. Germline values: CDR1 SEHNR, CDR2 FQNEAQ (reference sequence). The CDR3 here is CASSVVGDANIQYF. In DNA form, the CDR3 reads TGTGCCAGCAGCGTCGTAGGGGACGCAAACATTCAGTACTTC.

CDR3 DNA sequence: TGTGCCACCAGTGATTGGGGTGGACGCACAGATACGCAGTATTTT. Encoded protein: CATSDWGGRTDTQYF. The chain is built from TRBV24-1 and TRBJ2-3, with D unclear. Trimming removed 2 bases at V and 1 base at J, with 9 bases between. Germline CDR1 reads KGHDR; CDR2 reads SFDVKD. This CDR3 is 15 amino acids long.

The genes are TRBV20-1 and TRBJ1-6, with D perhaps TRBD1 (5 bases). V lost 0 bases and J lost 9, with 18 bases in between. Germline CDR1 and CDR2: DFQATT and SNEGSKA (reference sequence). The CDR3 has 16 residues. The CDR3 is CSARDGSRQGGSPLHF. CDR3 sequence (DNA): TGCAGTGCTAGAGATGGGAGTAGGCAGGGTGGTTCACCCCTCCACTTT.

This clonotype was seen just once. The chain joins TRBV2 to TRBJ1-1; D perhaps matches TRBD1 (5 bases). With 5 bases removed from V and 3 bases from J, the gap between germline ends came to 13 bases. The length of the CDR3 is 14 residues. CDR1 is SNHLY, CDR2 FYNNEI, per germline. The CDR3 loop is CASSSGMGDTEAFF. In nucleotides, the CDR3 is TGTGCCAGCAGTTCCGGCATGGGGGACACTGAAGCTTTCTTT.

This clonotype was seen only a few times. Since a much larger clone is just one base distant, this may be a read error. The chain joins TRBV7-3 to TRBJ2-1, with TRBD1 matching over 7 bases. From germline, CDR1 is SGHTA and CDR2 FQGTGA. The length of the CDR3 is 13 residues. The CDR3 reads CAGSSGQWSEQFF. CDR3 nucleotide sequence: TGTGCCGGCAGCTCGGGACAGTGGAGTGAGCAGTTCTTC.

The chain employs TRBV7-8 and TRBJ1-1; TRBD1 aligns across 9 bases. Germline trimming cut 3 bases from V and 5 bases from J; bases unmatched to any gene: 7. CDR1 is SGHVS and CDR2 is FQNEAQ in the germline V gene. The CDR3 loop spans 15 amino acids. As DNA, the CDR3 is TGTGCCAGCAGCTTTCTGACAGGGGGAGGAACTGAAGCTTTCTTT. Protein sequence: CASSFLTGGGTEAFF.

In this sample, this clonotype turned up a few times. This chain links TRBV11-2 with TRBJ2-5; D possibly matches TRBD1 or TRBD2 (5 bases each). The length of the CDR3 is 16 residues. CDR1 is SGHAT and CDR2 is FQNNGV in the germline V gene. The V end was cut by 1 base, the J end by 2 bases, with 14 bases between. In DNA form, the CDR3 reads TGTGCCAGCAGCTTAGGCCGGGACGTCTTTCAAGAGACCCAGTACTTC. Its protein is CASSLGRDVFQETQYF.

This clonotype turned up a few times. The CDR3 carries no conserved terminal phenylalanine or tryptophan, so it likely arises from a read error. In nucleotides, the CDR3 is TGTGCCAGCAGCTTAAACCAGGGGAACACTGAAGCTTTCCTT. It codes for CASSLNQGNTEAFL. V and J are TRBV7-3 and TRBJ1-1; D possibly corresponds to TRBD1 (5 bases). Germline assignment: CDR1 SGHTA and CDR2 FQGTGA. V was pared by 1 base and J by 1 base, with 7 bases between. CDR3 length: 14 residues.

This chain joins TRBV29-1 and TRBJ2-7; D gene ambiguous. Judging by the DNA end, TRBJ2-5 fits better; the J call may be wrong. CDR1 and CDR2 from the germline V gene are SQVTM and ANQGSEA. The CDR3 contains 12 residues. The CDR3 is CSVKGWQETQYF. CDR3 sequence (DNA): TGCAGCGTTAAGGGCTGGCAAGAGACCCAGTACTTC.

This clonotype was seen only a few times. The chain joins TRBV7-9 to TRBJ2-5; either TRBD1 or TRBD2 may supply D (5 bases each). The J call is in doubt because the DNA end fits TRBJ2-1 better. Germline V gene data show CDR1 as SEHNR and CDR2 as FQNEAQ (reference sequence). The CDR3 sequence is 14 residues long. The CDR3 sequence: CASSTGSGLNEQFF. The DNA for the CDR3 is TGTGCCAGCAGCACGGGATCAGGGCTCAATGAGCAGTTCTTC.

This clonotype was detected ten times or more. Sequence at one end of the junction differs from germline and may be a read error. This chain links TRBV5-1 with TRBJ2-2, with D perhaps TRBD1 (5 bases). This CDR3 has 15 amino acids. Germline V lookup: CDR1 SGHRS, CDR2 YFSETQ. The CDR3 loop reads CASSLTGTNTGELFF. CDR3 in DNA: TGTGCCAGCAGCTTAACAGGAACGAACACCGGGGAGCTGTTTTTT.

Written as DNA, the CDR3 is TGTGCCAGCAGCTCGAGTAGCGGGGCGTTACGCAATGAGCAGTTCTTC. This sequence encodes CASSSSSGALRNEQFF. The J gene is TRBJ2-5, the V gene TRBV7-3, with 8 bases lining up with TRBD2. The DNA end is more similar to TRBJ2-1, so the J call may be wrong. The CDR3 sequence is 16 residues long. Germline values: CDR1 SGHTA, CDR2 FQGTGA.

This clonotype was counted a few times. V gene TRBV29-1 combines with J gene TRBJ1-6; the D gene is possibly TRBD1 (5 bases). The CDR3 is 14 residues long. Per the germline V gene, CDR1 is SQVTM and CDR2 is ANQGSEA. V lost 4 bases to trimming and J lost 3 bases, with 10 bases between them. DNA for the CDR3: TGCAGCGTTGGCAGGGAGGGCTATAATTCACCCCTCCACTTT. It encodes CSVGREGYNSPLHF.

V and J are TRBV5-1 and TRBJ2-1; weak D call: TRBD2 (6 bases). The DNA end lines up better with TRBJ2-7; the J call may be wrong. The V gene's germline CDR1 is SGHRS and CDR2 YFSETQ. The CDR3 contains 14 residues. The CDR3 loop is CASSSGDGGREQYF. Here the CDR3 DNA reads TGCGCCAGCAGCTCGGGGGACGGGGGACGTGAGCAGTACTTC.

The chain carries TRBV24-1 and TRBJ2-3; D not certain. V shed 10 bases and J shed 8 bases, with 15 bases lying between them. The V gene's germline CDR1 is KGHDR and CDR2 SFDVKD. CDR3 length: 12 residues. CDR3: CATGRRRSTQYF. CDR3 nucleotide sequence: TGTGCCACGGGCCGGCGGCGAAGTACGCAGTATTTT.